What follows are 27 T cell receptor beta chains derived from one specimen sequenced in a study of molecular identifiers for immune sequencing clone quantification. TCRdb fed the PCR reads into MiXCR, producing one record per CDR3 protein. The sample carries over 550,000 distinct CDR3 sequences, roughly 27% recorded once. Sequencing was performed on naive CD8+ T cells from blood, with Jurkat cell RNA spiked in. Subset denoted: FACS-sorted CD8+CD4-CCR7+CD45RA+ naive T cells. The receptors shown here come from a human donor in good health. Some libraries in this study had Jurkat cell RNA spiked in.

This clonotype was counted ten times or more. This rearrangement joins TRBV28 to TRBJ2-1; 10 bases are a match to TRBD1. The CDR3 has 15 residues. Trimming cost V 4 bases and J 4 bases; bases outside gene matches: 4. Germline V gene sequence: CDR1 MDHEN, CDR2 SYDVKM. The CDR3 nucleotides are TGTGCCAGCAGTTCCGGGACAGGGGTTTACAATGAGCAGTTCTTC. This codes for CASSSGTGVYNEQFF. Full variable domain (rest looked up from reference TRBV28 and TRBJ2-1): DVKVTQSSRYLVKRTGEKVFLECVQDMDHENMFWYRQDPGLGLRLIYFSYDVKMKEKGDIPEGYSVSREKKERFSLILESASTNQTSMYLCASSSGTGVYNEQFFGPGTRLTVL.

The chain uses TRBV7-9 and TRBJ2-5; unclear D gene. The V gene's germline CDR1 is SEHNR and CDR2 FQNEAQ (reference sequence). The CDR3 has 14 amino acids. The V and J ends lost 5 bases and 1 base respectively, with 11 bases between them. The CDR3 is CASSAVVGQETQYF. In DNA, the CDR3 is TGTGCCAGCAGCGCGGTGGTAGGCCAAGAGACCCAGTACTTC. Together with reference TRBV7-9 and TRBJ2-5, the CDR3 gives the full variable domain: DTGVSQNPRHKITKRGQNVTFRCDPISEHNRLYWYRQTLGQGPEFLTYFQNEAQLEKSRLLSDRFSAERPKGSFSTLEIQRTEQGDSAMYLCASSAVVGQETQYFGPGTRLLVL.

This clonotype was found many times. The chain uses TRBV27 and TRBJ1-5; D may be TRBD1 (5 bases). Germline loops: CDR1 MNHEY, CDR2 SMNVEV (reference sequence). Trimming pared 5 bases from V and 4 bases from J, leaving 12 bases between. The CDR3 consists of 14 residues. CDR3 in DNA: TGTGCCAGCAGTCGGCAGGGCCGGAATCAGCCCCAGCATTTT. It translates to CASSRQGRNQPQHF.

There are a few counts of this clonotype. The chain is built from TRBV5-4 and TRBJ1-1; D gene unclear. The germline V gene encodes CDR1 SGHNT and CDR2 YYREEE (reference sequence). Trimming took off 2 bases at V and 1 base at J, with 6 bases between the two ends. CDR3 length: 13 residues. CDR3 sequence: CASSFKANTEAFF. CDR3 coding DNA: TGTGCCAGCAGCTTTAAAGCGAACACTGAAGCTTTCTTT.

The chain links TRBV24-1 to TRBJ2-1, with unresolved D. Germline assignment: CDR1 KGHDR and CDR2 SFDVKD. V lost 3 bases to trimming and J lost 3 bases, with 11 bases between them. The CDR3 extends over 15 amino acids. The CDR3 spells CATSDPRTDYNEQFF. The CDR3 bases are TGTGCCACCAGTGATCCGCGGACGGACTACAATGAGCAGTTCTTC.

This clonotype was counted a few times. The junction shows a germline mismatch at one end, possibly a read error. The chain links TRBV20-1 to TRBJ2-7, with a weak D call TRBD1 (6 bases). Per germline, CDR1 DFQATT and CDR2 SNEGSKA (reference sequence). The CDR3 covers 13 residues. For the CDR3, the DNA is TGCGGTGCTAGAGGACAGCTCTCCTACGAGCAGTACTTC. It specifies CGARGQLSYEQYF.

This clonotype occurred a few times. The chain's CDR3 is CASSLDVLGAYEQYF. CDR3 bases: TGTGCCAGCAGCTTAGATGTGCTCGGGGCCTACGAGCAGTACTTC. The rearrangement uses TRBV11-2 and TRBJ2-7; TRBD2 is a possible D gene (5 bases). CDR1 and CDR2 (germline): SGHAT, FQNNGV. CDR3 length: 15 amino acids. With 0 bases removed from V and 2 bases from J, the gap between germline ends came to 11 bases.

This clonotype was counted only a few times. A much more abundant neighbour one base away suggests this may be a read error. The chain carries TRBV7-2 and TRBJ2-5, with 10 nucleotides matching TRBD2. V trimming: 4 bases; J trimming: 10 bases; junction bases outside the gene matches: 3. This CDR3 is 12 amino acids long. Per the germline V gene, CDR1 is SGHTA and CDR2 is FQGNSA. The CDR3 here is CASSYASGSQYF. The CDR3 bases are TGTGCCAGCAGCTACGCTAGCGGGAGCCAGTACTTC. Complete variable domain (other parts from reference TRBV7-2 and TRBJ2-5): GAGVSQSPSNKVTEKGKDVELRCDPISGHTALYWYRQSLGQGLEFLIYFQGNSAPDKSGLPSDRFSAERTGGSVSTLTIQRTQQEDSAVYLCASSYASGSQYFGPGTRLLVL.

This clonotype was detected ten times or more. This sequence joins TRBV20-1 and TRBJ2-7; TRBD2 might be the D (7 bases). Germline V lookup: CDR1 DFQATT, CDR2 SNEGSKA (reference sequence). With 0 bases removed from V and 7 bases from J, the gap between germline ends came to 16 bases. The CDR3 sequence is 14 residues long. For the CDR3, the DNA is TGCAGTGCTAGAGAGGGGGGGCCCCTTATGGAGCAGTACTTC. It yields the protein CSAREGGPLMEQYF.

This clonotype has just a few counts. This chain links TRBV6-5 with TRBJ2-1, with 9 nucleotides matching TRBD2. Trimming cost V 2 bases and J 6 bases; bases outside gene matches: 17. The CDR3 sequence is 19 residues long. Per germline, CDR1 MNHEY and CDR2 SVGAGI. The CDR3 DNA is TGTGCCAGCAGTTACCCTTGGTTACTAGCGGGTGAATATAGCAATGAGCAGTTCTTC. Protein product: CASSYPWLLAGEYSNEQFF.

The rearrangement joins TRBV18 to TRBJ1-2, with D perhaps matching TRBD1 (5 bases). There are 16 residues in the CDR3. Looked up from germline, CDR1 is KGHSH and CDR2 is LQKENI. The V gene lost 0 bases and the J gene lost 3 bases, with 14 bases spanning the gap. CDR3 DNA: TGTGCCAGCTCACCACCGACAACAGGAGAAGACTATGGCTACACCTTC. This translates into CASSPPTTGEDYGYTF.

About this clonotype: A single base separates this from a much larger clone, so it may be a read error. The rearrangement uses TRBV6-6 and TRBJ2-2, with D possibly TRBD1 on 5 matching bases. This CDR3 is built from 14 residues. Trimming took 5 bases from V and 6 from J, leaving 13 bases between them. Germline V lookup: CDR1 MNHNY, CDR2 SVGAGI (reference sequence). CDR3 protein: CASSDNRSPGELFF. The CDR3 nucleotides read TGTGCCAGCAGTGATAACAGGAGTCCCGGGGAGCTGTTTTTT.

Many counts were recorded for this clonotype. The chain uses TRBV4-1 and TRBJ1-1; D might be TRBD1 (5 bases). CDR3 size: 13 residues. Germline loops: CDR1 MGHRA, CDR2 YSYEKL. V was shortened by 6 bases and J by 4 bases, with 12 bases between the two germline ends. The CDR3 reads CASRYQGTTEAFF. DNA of the CDR3: TGCGCCAGCAGGTACCAGGGTACCACTGAAGCTTTCTTT.

There are a few counts of this clonotype. This rearrangement joins TRBV27 to TRBJ1-2, with D unclear. V was shortened by 6 bases and J by 6 bases, with 20 bases between the two germline ends. The CDR3 has 15 amino acids. The germline gives CDR1 MNHEY, CDR2 SMNVEV (reference sequence). CDR3 DNA sequence: TGTGCCAGCAGACCCATGTCCTGGGGAAAGGATGGCTACACCTTC. Its protein is CASRPMSWGKDGYTF.

The V call is TRBV7-9, the J call TRBJ2-1; TRBD2 aligns across 14 bases. With 0 bases clipped from V and 6 bases from J, the junction kept 13 bases outside the gene matches. The CDR3 totals 20 residues. Looked up from germline, CDR1 is SEHNR and CDR2 is FQNEAQ (reference sequence). CDR3 amino acids: CASSLAIARQGLAGANEQFF. The CDR3 DNA reads as TGTGCCAGCAGCTTAGCGATCGCCAGGCAGGGACTAGCGGGAGCCAATGAGCAGTTCTTC.

Details on this clonotype: Mismatch with germline at one junction end may stem from a read error. V and J are TRBV9 and TRBJ2-1; 8 nucleotides align to TRBD2. This CDR3 comprises 17 residues. The germline CDR1 and CDR2 sequences are SGDLS and YYNGEE. The chain's CDR3 is CASSASPGLVSCNEQFF. CDR3 DNA: TGTGCCAGCAGCGCCAGCCCGGGACTAGTATCCTGCAATGAGCAGTTCTTC.

This clonotype has just a few counts. This chain connects TRBV14 to TRBJ1-1; TRBD1 agrees at 7 bases. Germline V gives CDR1 SGHDN, CDR2 FVKESK. The length of the CDR3 is 12 residues. The V and J ends lost 3 bases and 7 bases, in that order; junction bases with no gene match: 2. CDR3 sequence reads: CASSQTGIEAFF. DNA of the CDR3: TGTGCCAGCAGCCAGACAGGGATTGAAGCTTTCTTT. Full variable domain (remainder filled in from reference TRBV14 and TRBJ1-1): EAGVTQFPSHSVIEKGQTVTLRCDPISGHDNLYWYRRVMGKEIKFLLHFVKESKQDESGMPNNRFLAERTGGTYSTLKVQPAELEDSGVYFCASSQTGIEAFFGQGTRLTVV.

In this sample, this clonotype turned up a few times. An end of the junction does not agree with germline; a read error may underlie this. V is TRBV20-1 and J is TRBJ2-7; perhaps TRBD2 as D (6 bases). This CDR3 is 14 amino acids long. Germline assignment: CDR1 DFQATT and CDR2 SNEGSKA (reference sequence). This CDR3 is CGAIAGLRTYEQYF. The CDR3 nucleotides read TGCGGTGCTATTGCGGGACTGCGAACCTACGAGCAGTACTTC.

This clonotype turned up a few times. This rearrangement joins TRBV12-3 or TRBV12-4 to TRBJ2-5; 13 nucleotides line up with TRBD2. V was pared by 5 bases and J by 4 bases, with 4 bases of the junction left unmatched. This CDR3 contains 15 residues. The CDR3 protein is CASSHGLAGAETQYF. The DNA for the CDR3 is TGTGCCAGCAGTCATGGACTAGCGGGGGCAGAGACCCAGTACTTC.

Comment on this clonotype: This may be a read error, as it is one base from a much larger clone. V usage is TRBV29-1 and J usage is TRBJ2-3; TRBD2 might be the D (5 bases). Germline V gene sequence: CDR1 SQVTM, CDR2 ANQGSEA. The CDR3 sequence is 11 residues long. This CDR3 reads CRVESAGTQYF. Written as DNA, the CDR3 is TGCCGCGTTGAATCGGCGGGTACGCAGTATTTT.

In its sample, this clonotype was seen a few times. This rearrangement joins TRBV5-3 to TRBJ2-7; 11 nucleotides align to TRBD2. TRBV5-3 carries the ORF label, with uncertain function. V dropped 8 bases and J dropped 3; count of bases not matched to a gene: 10. This CDR3 contains 15 residues. CDR3 amino acids: CASRETSGEIYEQYF. The CDR3 DNA sequence: TGTGCCAGCAGGGAGACTAGCGGGGAGATCTACGAGCAGTACTTC.

The chain couples TRBV4-2 to TRBJ2-2; 11 nucleotides align to TRBD2. J was trimmed by 1 base and V by 4 bases; bases with no gene match: 8. Germline CDR1 reads LGHNA; CDR2 reads YNFKEQ. This CDR3 contains 18 residues. Written as DNA, the CDR3 is TGTGCCAGCAGCCCCCCCCAGACTAGCGGGATGAACACCGGGGAGCTGTTTTTT. Residues: CASSPPQTSGMNTGELFF.

Points on this clonotype: The junction differs from germline at one of its ends, possibly a read error. The rearrangement links TRBV13 to TRBJ1-4, with D perhaps matching TRBD1 (6 bases). Germline CDR1 and CDR2: PRHDT and FYEKMQ (reference sequence). The CDR3 has 15 amino acids. CDR3 in DNA: TGTGCCAGCTGCTTGAAGGGGGGAGCTAATGAAAAACTGTTTTTT. Translating it yields CASCLKGGANEKLFF.

The chain couples TRBV9 to TRBJ2-3, with TRBD2 matching 9 bases. From germline, CDR1 is SGDLS and CDR2 YYNGEE. This CDR3 has 16 amino acids. V lost 1 base and J lost 2; bases outside the gene matches: 5. The CDR3: CASSVLGGGATDTQYF. For the CDR3, the DNA is TGTGCCAGCAGCGTATTAGGCGGGGGGGCCACAGATACGCAGTATTTT.

This clonotype was seen ten or more times. V and J are TRBV7-7 and TRBJ2-3, with D tentatively TRBD1 (5 bases). V lost 1 base and J lost 2, with 7 bases in between. The CDR3 has 14 residues. The germline CDR1 and CDR2 sequences are SSHAT and FNYEAQ (reference sequence). CDR3 residues: CASSLEGYTDTQYF. The CDR3 DNA follows: TGTGCCAGCAGCTTAGAGGGGTACACAGATACGCAGTATTTT.

DNA of the CDR3: TGTGCCAGCGGTTGCACGGATATGGGCACTGAAGCTTTCTTT. This sequence encodes CASGCTDMGTEAFF. The genes are TRBV6-5 and TRBJ1-1, with no clear D. This CDR3 contains 14 residues. The V end lost 8 bases, the J end lost 4 bases, and 17 bases lay between the germline ends. Germline V gives CDR1 MNHEY, CDR2 SVGAGI.

The table lists this clonotype with many counts. The chain couples TRBV29-1 to TRBJ2-7; D is possibly TRBD1 (5 bases). This CDR3 has 13 amino acids. The germline CDR1 and CDR2 sequences are SQVTM and ANQGSEA. Trimming removed 4 bases at V and 2 bases at J, with 12 bases between. The CDR3 bases are TGCAGCGTTGCACTTGACAGAACCTACGAGCAGTACTTC. It encodes CSVALDRTYEQYF.